The 2 T cell receptor beta chains below all came from one sample that was sequenced in a study of T cell responses to AZD1222 COVID-19 vaccine (TCRdb year 2021). The library relied on the immunoSEQ multiplex PCR assay. TCRdb retrieved this table from immuneACCESS and kept in-frame rearrangements only. Not all clones are present; in checked studies, unresolved V genes account for under half, and no reason is known for the remainder. Here the sample has approximately 70,000 clones; 86% occur a single time. The ten biggest clones cover roughly 2.7% of the sample. This sample's time point label indicates: baseline before first vaccination. The sample here was peripheral blood, taken on day 0 of AZD1222 vaccination. These receptors were obtained from an adult in good health.

The chain employs TRBV19 and TRBJ2-2; TRBD2 matches at 8 bases. Per germline, CDR1 LNHDA and CDR2 SQIVND (reference sequence). The CDR3 runs to 19 residues. After removal of 5 bases from V and 0 bases from J, the junction contained 14 bases not matched to a gene. CDR3 bases: TGTGCCAGTAGTCCGCGAGGAGCGTTTAGCGGGGCGAACACCGGGGAGCTGTTTTTT. Translation: CASSPRGAFSGANTGELFF.

The sample holds a few counts of this clone. The genes are TRBV5-1 and TRBJ1-1; tentative D call: TRBD1 (6 bases). Trimming took 4 bases from V and 8 from J, leaving 18 bases between them. Germline lookup yields CDR1 SGHRS and CDR2 YFSETQ. The CDR3 loop spans 14 amino acids. The CDR3 DNA follows: TGCGCCAGCAGCATAGGCCCCCTGGACAGAGAAGCTTTCTTT. This translates into CASSIGPLDREAFF.